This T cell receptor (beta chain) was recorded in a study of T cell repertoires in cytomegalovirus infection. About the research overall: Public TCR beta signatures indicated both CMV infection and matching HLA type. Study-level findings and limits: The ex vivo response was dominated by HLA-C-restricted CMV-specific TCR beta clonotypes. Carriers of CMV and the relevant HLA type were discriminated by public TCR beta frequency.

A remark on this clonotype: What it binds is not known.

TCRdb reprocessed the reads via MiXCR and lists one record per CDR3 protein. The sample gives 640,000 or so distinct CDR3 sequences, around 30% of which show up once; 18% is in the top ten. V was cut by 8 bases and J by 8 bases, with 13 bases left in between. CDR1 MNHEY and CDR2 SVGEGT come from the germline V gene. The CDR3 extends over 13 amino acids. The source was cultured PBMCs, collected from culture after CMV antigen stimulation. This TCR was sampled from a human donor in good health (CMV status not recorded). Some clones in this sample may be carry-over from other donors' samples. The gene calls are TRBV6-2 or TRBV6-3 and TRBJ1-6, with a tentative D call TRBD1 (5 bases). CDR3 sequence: CASSGQTHSPLHF. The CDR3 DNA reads TGTGCCAGCTCGGGGCAGACCCATTCACCCCTCCACTTT.